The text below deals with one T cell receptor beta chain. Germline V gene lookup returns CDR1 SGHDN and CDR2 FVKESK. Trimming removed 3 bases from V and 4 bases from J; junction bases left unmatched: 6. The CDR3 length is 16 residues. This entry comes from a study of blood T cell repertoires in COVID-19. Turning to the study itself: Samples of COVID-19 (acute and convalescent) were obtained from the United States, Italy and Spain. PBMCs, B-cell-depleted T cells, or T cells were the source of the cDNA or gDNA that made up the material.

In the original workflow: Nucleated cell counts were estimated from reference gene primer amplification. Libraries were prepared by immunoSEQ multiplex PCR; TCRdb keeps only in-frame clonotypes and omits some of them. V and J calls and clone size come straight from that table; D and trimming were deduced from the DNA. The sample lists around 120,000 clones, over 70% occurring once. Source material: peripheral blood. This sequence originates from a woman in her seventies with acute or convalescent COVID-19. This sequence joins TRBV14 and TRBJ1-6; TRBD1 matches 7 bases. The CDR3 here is CASSQTTGVYNSPLHF. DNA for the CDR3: TGTGCCAGCAGCCAGACAACAGGGGTATATAATTCACCCCTCCACTTT.